The 19 T cell receptor beta chains below come from one sample, sequenced in a study of cytomegalovirus exposure and HLA in healthy donors. PCR employed 60 Vbeta and 13 Jbeta primers. TCRdb's copy holds only in-frame clones and misses some; the assay was immunoSEQ multiplex PCR. Of about 190,000 clones in the sample, about 87% are singletons; the top ten hold around 1.4%. Material for sequencing was PBMCs. These TCRs come from a man aged 25-45 years in good health and CMV-seronegative.

The rearrangement joins TRBV2 to TRBJ1-3; TRBD1 aligns across 9 bases. Germline values: CDR1 SNHLY, CDR2 FYNNEI. With 4 bases clipped from V and 1 base from J, the junction kept 2 bases outside the gene matches. The CDR3 covers 15 residues. This CDR3 is CASSGTGASGNTIYF. CDR3 DNA sequence: TGTGCCAGCAGTGGGACAGGGGCGTCTGGAAACACCATATATTTT.

J is TRBJ2-2 and V is TRBV6-5, with 9 positions matching TRBD1. Per the germline V gene, CDR1 is MNHEY and CDR2 is SVGAGI. CDR3 size: 15 residues. V shed 2 bases, J shed 7 bases, and the junction held 5 bases outside the gene matches. In DNA, the CDR3 is TGTGCCAGCAGTTACGGGACAGGGCACATCGGGGAGCTGTTTTTT. This gives the protein CASSYGTGHIGELFF.

The chain employs TRBV6-5 and TRBJ1-3; no clear D. Germline CDR1 reads MNHEY; CDR2 reads SVGAGI. V lost 6 bases and J lost 2, with 11 bases in between. This CDR3 comprises 14 residues. CDR3 protein: CASSSGKTGNTIYF. CDR3 coding DNA: TGTGCCAGCAGCTCGGGAAAGACTGGAAACACCATATATTTT.

The chain employs TRBV9 and TRBJ2-7; 7 bases line up with TRBD1. Germline trimming cut 0 bases from V and 3 bases from J; bases unmatched to any gene: 9. CDR3 length equals 16 residues. Germline V gene sequence: CDR1 SGDLS, CDR2 YYNGEE. In DNA form, the CDR3 reads TGTGCCAGCAGCGTAGGGTACGGACAGGTCGACTACGAGCAGTACTTC. This translates into CASSVGYGQVDYEQYF.

The rearrangement joins TRBV9 to TRBJ2-2; D ambiguous. Trimming took 1 base from V and 2 from J, leaving 6 bases between them. The germline gives CDR1 SGDLS, CDR2 YYNGEE. This CDR3 region has 14 residues. The CDR3 reads CASSVSSNTGELFF. The CDR3 bases are TGTGCCAGCAGCGTATCGAGTAACACCGGGGAGCTGTTTTTT.

V gene TRBV28 combines with J gene TRBJ2-7, with D perhaps TRBD2 (7 bases). V was clipped by 4 bases and J by 1 base, with 17 bases between them. The CDR3 loop spans 16 amino acids. CDR1 and CDR2 (germline): MDHEN, SYDVKM. CDR3 nucleotide sequence: TGTGCCAGCAGTTCGATAGGGGGGGTTAATTCCTACGAGCAGTACTTC. This translates into CASSSIGGVNSYEQYF. The whole variable domain, filled in from reference TRBV28 and TRBJ2-7, reads DVKVTQSSRYLVKRTGEKVFLECVQDMDHENMFWYRQDPGLGLRLIYFSYDVKMKEKGDIPEGYSVSREKKERFSLILESASTNQTSMYLCASSSIGGVNSYEQYFGPGTRLTVT.

This clone has just a few counts. CDR3 bases: TGTGCCAGCAGTTTACGAGGGAACTCTGGAAACACCATATATTTT. It specifies CASSLRGNSGNTIYF. The chain uses TRBV28 and TRBJ1-3; no firm D call. Trimming took off 2 bases at V and 0 bases at J, with 8 bases between the two ends. CDR3 length: 15 residues. Germline CDR1 MDHEN, CDR2 SYDVKM.

V is TRBV11-1 and J is TRBJ1-2; D is possibly TRBD1 (6 bases). V lost 1 base to trimming and J lost 0 bases, with 15 bases between them. This CDR3 comprises 17 residues. Germline V gene data show CDR1 as SGHAT and CDR2 as FQDESV (reference sequence). CDR3 residues: CASSLDRPGTTNYGYTF. In nucleotides, the CDR3 is TGTGCCAGCAGCTTAGACCGACCCGGGACAACTAACTATGGCTACACCTTC.

The gene calls are TRBV28 and TRBJ2-1; D gene ambiguous. This CDR3 is 13 amino acids long. CDR1 is MDHEN, CDR2 SYDVKM, per germline. The V gene lost 6 bases and the J gene lost 5 bases, with 11 bases spanning the gap. CDR3 DNA sequence: TGTGCCAGCAGGGTATCGGTCCACAATGAGCAGTTCTTC. Its translation is CASRVSVHNEQFF. Full variable domain (outside the CDR3, taken from reference TRBV28 and TRBJ2-1): DVKVTQSSRYLVKRTGEKVFLECVQDMDHENMFWYRQDPGLGLRLIYFSYDVKMKEKGDIPEGYSVSREKKERFSLILESASTNQTSMYLCASRVSVHNEQFFGPGTRLTVL.

The chain uses TRBV18 and TRBJ1-1, with 9 bases aligning to TRBD1. The germline CDR1 and CDR2 sequences are KGHSH and LQKENI. Trimming removed 9 bases from V and 4 bases from J; junction bases left unmatched: 6. The CDR3 is 13 residues long. CDR3 in DNA: TGTGCCAGTTTTGGACAGGGGAGCACTGAAGCTTTCTTT. Translated: CASFGQGSTEAFF.

This chain uses TRBV21-1 with TRBJ2-5; no DNA check was done on the table's D call, TRBD2. TRBV21-1 is a pseudogene locus. CDR3 length: 16 residues. CDR3 amino acids: CASSIPWGRGGETQYF. Written as DNA, the CDR3 is TGTGCCAGCAGCATACCCTGGGGCAGGGGAGGGGAGACCCAGTACTTC.

This clone occurred a few times. The chain has TRBV2 and TRBJ2-5; 11 nucleotides align to TRBD2. The J call is doubtful: the DNA matches TRBJ2-7 better. The CDR3 runs to 17 residues. Germline V gives CDR1 SNHLY, CDR2 FYNNEI. CDR3 nucleotides: TGTGCCAGCAGTGAGATAGCGGGGGGGCCGTTTTCCTACGAGCAGTACTTC. Its translation is CASSEIAGGPFSYEQYF.

This clone was seen only once. The chain carries TRBV19 and TRBJ2-3; TRBD2 aligns across 13 bases. The CDR3 totals 18 residues. Germline V gives CDR1 LNHDA, CDR2 SQIVND (reference sequence). Losses at the gene ends were 5 bases for V and 0 bases for J; bases not matched to a gene: 8. Written as DNA, the CDR3 is TGTGCCAGTAGTGGTGGACTAGCGGGGGTACCTAGCACAGATACGCAGTATTTT. Its translation: CASSGGLAGVPSTDTQYF.

The rearrangement uses TRBV10-3 and TRBJ1-3, with D uncertain. The CDR3 covers 13 residues. The germline V gene has CDR1 ENHRY and CDR2 SYGVKD. The V and J ends lost 0 bases and 4 bases respectively, with 4 bases between them. In DNA, the CDR3 is TGTGCCATCAGTGAGTCGCAGGGAAACACCATATATTTT. Encoded protein: CAISESQGNTIYF.

V is TRBV28 and J is TRBJ1-6, with 9 bases identical to TRBD1. V lost 5 bases, J lost 14 bases, and 16 bases stayed unmatched. CDR1 is MDHEN and CDR2 is SYDVKM in the germline V gene. This CDR3 is 16 amino acids long. CDR3 bases: TGTGCCAGCAGTCGCCGGGTCCCGGGACAGGGCCTCTCCCTCCACTTT. The encoded protein is CASSRRVPGQGLSLHF.

This chain joins TRBV7-9 and TRBJ2-1; 9 bases are shared with TRBD2. CDR1 is SEHNR, CDR2 FQNEAQ, per germline (reference sequence). The V and J ends lost 6 bases and 0 bases, in that order; junction bases with no gene match: 9. This CDR3 has 17 amino acids. As DNA, the CDR3 is TGTGCCAGCAGATCGGGGGAGCGGGGGGTCTCCTACAATGAGCAGTTCTTC. The encoded protein is CASRSGERGVSYNEQFF.

This clone showed up just once. The V and J genes are TRBV11-3 and TRBJ2-2, with a possible D match to TRBD2 (6 bases). CDR1 is SGHNT and CDR2 is YENEEA in the germline V gene. V dropped 5 bases and J dropped 2 bases, with 27 bases sitting between them. The CDR3 spans 20 residues. CDR3 loop: CASSARGAGSFRENTGELFF. The CDR3 nucleotides read TGTGCCAGCAGCGCGAGAGGGGCGGGATCGTTCCGAGAAAACACCGGGGAGCTGTTTTTT.

V is TRBV6-1 and J is TRBJ2-2; 7 bases agree with TRBD2. V was pared by 9 bases and J by 3 bases, with 7 bases of the junction left unmatched. Germline CDR1 MNHNS, CDR2 SASEGT. The CDR3 has 14 residues. CDR3 residues: CASGPGLYTGELFF. CDR3 nucleotide sequence: TGTGCCAGTGGACCGGGACTATACACCGGGGAGCTGTTTTTT.

The chain links TRBV28 to TRBJ1-5; D is possibly TRBD1 (6 bases). CDR1 is MDHEN, CDR2 SYDVKM, per germline. V lost 0 bases and J 4 bases, leaving 10 bases between the germline ends. The CDR3 sequence is 15 residues long. The CDR3 here is CASSLWTGYNQPQHF. CDR3 nucleotide sequence: TGTGCCAGCAGTTTATGGACAGGTTATAATCAGCCCCAGCATTTT.